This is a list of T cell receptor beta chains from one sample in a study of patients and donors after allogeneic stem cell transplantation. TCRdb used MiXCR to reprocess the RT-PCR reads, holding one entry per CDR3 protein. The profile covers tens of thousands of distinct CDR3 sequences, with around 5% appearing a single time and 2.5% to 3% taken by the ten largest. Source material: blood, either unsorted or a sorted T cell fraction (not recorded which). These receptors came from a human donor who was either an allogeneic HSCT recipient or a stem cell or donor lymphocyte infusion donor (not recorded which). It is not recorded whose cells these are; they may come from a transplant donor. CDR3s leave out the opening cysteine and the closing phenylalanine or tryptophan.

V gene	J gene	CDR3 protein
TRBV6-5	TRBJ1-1	ASSLQGAYTEAF
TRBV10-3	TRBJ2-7	ATAGGIYEQY
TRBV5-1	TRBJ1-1	ASSWRLNTEAF
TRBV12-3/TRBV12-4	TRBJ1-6	ASSLGRGDSPLH
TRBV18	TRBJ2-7	ASSPGRGGEQY
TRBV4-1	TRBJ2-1	ASSLRDLSNEQF
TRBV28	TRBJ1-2	ASRTSYGYT
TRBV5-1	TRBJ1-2	ASSLTADYGYT
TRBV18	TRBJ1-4	ASSPSGLSVEKLF
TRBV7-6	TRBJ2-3	ASNSGQGFNTQY
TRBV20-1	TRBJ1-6	SARPTIWGSPLH
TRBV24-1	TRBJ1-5	ATSDLGRTQPQH
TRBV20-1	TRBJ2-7	SAGGLADFSYEQY
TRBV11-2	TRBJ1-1	ASRAVNRGEAEAF
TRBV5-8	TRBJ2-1	ASSYGTDHNEQF
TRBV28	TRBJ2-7	ASIPGQSAGEQY
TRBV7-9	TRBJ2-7	ASSSRRDYYEQY
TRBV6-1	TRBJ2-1	ASSGPELASSYNEQF